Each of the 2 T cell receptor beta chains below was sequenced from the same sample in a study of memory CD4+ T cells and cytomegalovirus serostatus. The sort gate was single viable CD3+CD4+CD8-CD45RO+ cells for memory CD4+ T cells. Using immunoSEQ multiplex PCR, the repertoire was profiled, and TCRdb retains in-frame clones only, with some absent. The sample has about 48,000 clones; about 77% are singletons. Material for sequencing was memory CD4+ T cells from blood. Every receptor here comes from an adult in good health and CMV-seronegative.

The CDR3 protein is CASSFGGGEPQHF. CDR3 nucleotide sequence: TGTGCCAGCAGTTTTGGGGGCGGAGAGCCCCAGCATTTT. This chain joins TRBV7-9 and TRBJ1-5; maybe TRBD1 (6 bases). V was pared by 6 bases and J by 8 bases, with 14 bases between. Germline V lookup: CDR1 SEHNR, CDR2 FQNEAQ (reference sequence). The CDR3 consists of 13 residues.

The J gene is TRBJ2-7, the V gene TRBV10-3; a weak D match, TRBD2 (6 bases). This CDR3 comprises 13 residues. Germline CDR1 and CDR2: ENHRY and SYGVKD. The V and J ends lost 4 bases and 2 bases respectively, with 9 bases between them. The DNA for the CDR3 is TGTGCCATCAGTGGCGGGGCCCCCTACGAGCAGTACTTC. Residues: CAISGGAPYEQYF.